This TCR beta chain derives from a study of blood T cell repertoires in COVID-19. Study background: Italy, Spain and the United States were the sources of the convalescent and acute COVID-19 samples. T cells, B-cell-depleted T cells, or PBMCs provided the cDNA or gDNA that served as material.

As originally analysed: Estimation of nucleated cell counts relied on the amplification of reference gene primers. The assay was immunoSEQ multiplex PCR, and TCRdb's table has in-frame clones only and misses some. V and J calls and clone size follow that table, whereas D and trimming were derived from the DNA. The data hold about 100,000 clones, with about 90% observed a single time. This TCR came from a man aged 45-65 years with acute or convalescent COVID-19. Sequenced input: peripheral blood.

CDR3 amino acids: CASSLGSARAQHF. The CDR3 DNA reads as TGTGCCAGCAGTTTAGGTTCCGCGAGAGCCCAGCATTTT. The V gene is TRBV28, the J gene TRBJ1-5; no definite D call. V was pared by 2 bases and J by 11 bases, with 13 bases between. The CDR3 totals 13 residues. Germline assignment: CDR1 MDHEN and CDR2 SYDVKM.